The rows below give T cell receptor beta chains drawn from one sample of a study of blood T cell repertoires in COVID-19. Assay used: immunoSEQ multiplex PCR; TCRdb lists only in-frame clones, some missing. The sample lists under 200,000 clones, approximately 87% occurring once. The specimen sequenced was peripheral blood. Source of these receptors: a woman between 55 and 75 years old with COVID-19, enrolled during active disease. Both conserved end residues are part of each CDR3. A D gene is named only where the DNA matches it firmly. The size entry is marked missing in some rows and otherwise reads once, few, many or a size class.

TRBD1 TRBJ1-1 few TRBV18 CASSPAGGSNTEAFF TGTGCCAGCTCACCAGCAGGGGGATCGAACACTGAAGCTTTCTTT
NA TRBJ2-5 NA TRBV29-1 CSVEEARRKTQYF TGCAGCGTTGAAGAAGCGAGGAGGAAGACCCAGTACTTC
NA TRBJ2-7 once TRBV7-3 CASSSDTSYEQYF TGTGCCAGCAGCTCAGACACATCCTACGAGCAGTACTTC
NA TRBJ1-2 once TRBV5-4 CASSLDRVYGYTF TGTGCCAGCAGCTTGGACCGCGTCTATGGCTACACCTTC
TRBD1 TRBJ1-5 NA TRBV28 CASSLPGQGGQPQHF TGTGCCAGCAGTCTTCCCGGACAGGGAGGTCAGCCCCAGCATTTT
NA TRBJ1-2 NA TRBV13 CASSFVGGADYGYTF TGTGCCAGCAGCTTTGTTGGGGGGGCGGACTATGGCTACACCTTC
NA TRBJ2-1 NA TRBV24-1 CATSVQTSTSYNEQFF TGTGCCACCAGTGTACAGACTAGTACGTCCTACAATGAGCAGTTCTTC
NA TRBJ1-5 NA TRBV6-5 CASSYSGGDQPQHF TGTGCCAGCAGTTACTCCGGGGGGGATCAGCCCCAGCATTTT
TRBD1 TRBJ1-4 NA TRBV5-5 CASSLGTANEKLFF TGTGCCAGCAGCCTGGGGACAGCGAATGAAAAACTGTTTTTT
NA TRBJ2-1 NA TRBV7-2 CASSLGGGYNEQFF TGTGCCAGCAGCTTAGGAGGGGGCTACAATGAGCAGTTCTTC
TRBD1 TRBJ2-7 NA TRBV6-5 CASRVGQGLYEQYF TGTGCCAGCAGGGTTGGACAGGGTCTCTACGAGCAGTACTTC
TRBD2 TRBJ2-7 NA TRBV9 CASSVGLAGGHYEQYF TGTGCCAGCAGCGTAGGGCTAGCGGGAGGCCACTACGAGCAGTACTTC
NA TRBJ1-4 NA TRBV5-6 CASSLVSGQKLFF TGTGCCAGCAGCTTGGTGTCGGGTCAAAAACTGTTTTTT
NA TRBJ2-1 NA TRBV11-3 CASSLARSSISSYNEQFF TGTGCCAGCAGCTTAGCGAGAAGCTCCATTAGCTCCTACAATGAGCAGTTCTTC
NA TRBJ1-5 NA TRBV13 CASSTTGLGNQPQHF TGTGCCAGCAGCACGACAGGATTGGGGAATCAGCCCCAGCATTTT
NA TRBJ2-3 NA TRBV7-9 CASSLGAGVTDTQYF TGTGCCAGCAGCTTGGGGGCGGGAGTCACAGATACGCAGTATTTT
NA TRBJ1-5 NA TRBV2 CASSLRQLNQPQHF TGTGCCAGCAGCCTCAGACAGTTAAATCAGCCCCAGCATTTT
NA TRBJ2-4 NA TRBV5-5 CASSLGPGTQNIQYF TGTGCCAGCAGCCTGGGACCCGGGACTCAAAACATTCAGTACTTC
NA TRBJ1-1 NA TRBV30 CAWSTTGEAFF TGTGCCTGGAGCACCACAGGGGAAGCTTTCTTT
NA TRBJ2-7 NA TRBV25-1 CASSDPGRRAVDEQYF TGTGCCAGCAGTGACCCGGGAAGACGGGCCGTCGACGAGCAGTACTTC
NA TRBJ2-3 NA TRBV5-1 CASSLVGAQYF TGCGCCAGCAGCCTGGTAGGGGCGCAGTATTTT
NA TRBJ1-1 once TRBV7-9 CASSSTNAAFF TGTGCCAGCAGCTCGACTAATGCGGCTTTCTTT